This T cell receptor (beta chain) was recovered during a study of T cells after yellow fever vaccination (dated by TCRdb to between 2017 and 2020). Context from the whole study: Libraries from fractions with low cell numbers were prepared with the SMART-Seq v4 Ultra Low Input RNA kit. Bulk TCR alpha and beta repertoires were sequenced longitudinally to track T-cell clones before and after primary and booster YFV17D yellow fever vaccination. Two healthy male donors made up the cohort, one aged 18 to 29 years and the other aged 30 to 39 years. Blood was drawn at multiple timepoints before and after primary and secondary immunization, with bulk PBMC replicates and cell subsets isolated. Findings and caveats that apply to the study as a whole: A small share of clonotypes occurred in both CD4 and CD8 compartments, likely arising from convergent recombination. After the booster, most of the clones that had expanded following primary vaccination were detected again (just under 97% of CD4 and 85% to 90% of CD8), which suggests that memory was broadly maintained. Compared with the primary T-cell response, the secondary T-cell response was weaker but faster, peaking on day 5 rather than day 15. Because abundant contaminating clonotypes from the bulk population could be contained in FACS-sorted repertoires, computational filtering was required. Because the study included only a couple of donors, the extent to which the findings can be generalized is limited.

Per the publication, the treatment or condition label means: live attenuated yellow fever vaccine strain. PBMCs were isolated from peripheral blood using a standard Ficoll-Paque protocol. Dynabeads CD4 and CD8 positive selection kits were used to isolate CD4 and CD8 T-cell fractions. TriZol was used to extract RNA from bulk PBMCs, CD4 and CD8 fractions, and dextramer-positive and dextramer-negative fractions. This clonotype was detected many times. The target of this receptor is not known. No quality values exist for individual bases; no much larger clone is one base distant. TCR cDNA was made using 5'RACE template switching, a step that added a universal primer site and unique molecular identifiers. cDNA synthesis was primed from both the TCR alpha and TCR beta constant segments. Libraries were amplified in two PCR steps, with sample barcodes and sequencing adapters added in the second step. Libraries were sequenced on Illumina HiSeq 2500 (2x100 bp) or NovaSeq (2x150 bp). In the authors' own workflow: MIGEC handled demultiplexing of reads and collapsing into UMI consensus sequences, while MiXCR performed V(D)J alignment. Using edgeR on replicate PBMC samples, clonotypes were called vaccine-responding if FDR was below 0.01 and the log2 fold change was above 5 up to day 15. CD4 or CD8 identity was assigned to each bulk clonotype according to whether the clonotype was present at higher abundance in the sequenced CD4 repertoire or the sequenced CD8 repertoire. In-frame beta chains were kept once TCRdb had trimmed the public reads at Q25 with fastp and called clones with MiXCR. For every CDR3 protein sequence, its rows merge into one entry that carries the most common genes and DNA. The V and J calls and clone size are TCRdb's, not the authors'. Counted in this sample were some 120,000 distinct CDR3 sequences; nearly 7.5% of them appeared once. 2% to 3% of the sample is in the top ten clones.

This sequence originates from a man younger than 35 who received the YFV17D yellow fever vaccine. The starting material was CD4+ T cells sorted from PBMCs, obtained 10 to 11 days after the first yellow fever vaccination.

The CDR3 is CASKLWGDSGNTIYF. The DNA sequence is TGTGCCAGCAAGCTCTGGGGTGACTCTGGAAACACCATATATTTT. This receptor chain uses TRBV6-5 and TRBJ1-3; the D gene is not confidently resolved. V loses 7 bases, J loses 0 bases, and the germline ends lie 13 bases apart. CDR1 MNHEY and CDR2 SVGAGI are derived from the germline V gene. The CDR3 starts with the cysteine, ends with the phenylalanine, and has 15 residues. Just the 45-base CDR3 DNA is kept, in frame starting at base 1.